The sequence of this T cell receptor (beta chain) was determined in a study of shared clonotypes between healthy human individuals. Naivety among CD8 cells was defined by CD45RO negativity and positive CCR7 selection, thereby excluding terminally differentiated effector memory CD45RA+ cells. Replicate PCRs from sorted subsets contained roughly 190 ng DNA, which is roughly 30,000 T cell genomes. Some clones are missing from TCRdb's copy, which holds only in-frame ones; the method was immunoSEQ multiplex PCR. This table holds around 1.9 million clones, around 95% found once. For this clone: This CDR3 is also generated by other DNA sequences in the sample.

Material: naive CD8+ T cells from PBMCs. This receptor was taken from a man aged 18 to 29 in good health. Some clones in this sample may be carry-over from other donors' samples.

The CDR3 spells CASSSGRGYEQYF. CDR3 nucleotide sequence: TGTGCCAGCAGCTCCGGACGGGGATACGAGCAGTACTTC. V usage is TRBV7-9 and J usage is TRBJ2-7; a possible D gene is TRBD2 (5 bases). There are 13 residues in the CDR3. Germline V lookup: CDR1 SEHNR, CDR2 FQNEAQ (reference sequence). The germline V and J ends were trimmed by 4 bases and 4 bases, with 11 bases remaining between them.